This entry features one T cell receptor beta chain sequence. Its matching antigen is unknown. This specimen belongs to a study of identical twins. Study findings and constraints: The study found that models underestimated out-of-frame TCR alpha sharing in monozygotic twins. Twins shared out-of-frame alpha sequences with excess low generation probability. Abundant cord blood beta clonotypes carried fewer insertions; memory repertoires showed none.

The germline CDR1 and CDR2 sequences are MNHEY and SMNVEV (reference sequence). The CDR3 covers 16 residues. The ends were cut back, 6 bases at V and 0 bases at J, with 15 bases in the middle. In TCRdb, the 5' RACE reads were re-called with MiXCR into one record per CDR3 protein. The profile shows some 1,600,000 distinct CDR3 sequences, about 31% of them singletons. The sequenced sample consisted of cord blood. The J gene is TRBJ1-5, the V gene TRBV27; D is ambiguous. This receptor was obtained from a newborn girl in good health. The CDR3 spells CASSPLRHYSNQPQHF. CDR3 coding DNA: TGTGCCAGCAGCCCCCTCCGGCATTATAGCAATCAGCCCCAGCATTTT.